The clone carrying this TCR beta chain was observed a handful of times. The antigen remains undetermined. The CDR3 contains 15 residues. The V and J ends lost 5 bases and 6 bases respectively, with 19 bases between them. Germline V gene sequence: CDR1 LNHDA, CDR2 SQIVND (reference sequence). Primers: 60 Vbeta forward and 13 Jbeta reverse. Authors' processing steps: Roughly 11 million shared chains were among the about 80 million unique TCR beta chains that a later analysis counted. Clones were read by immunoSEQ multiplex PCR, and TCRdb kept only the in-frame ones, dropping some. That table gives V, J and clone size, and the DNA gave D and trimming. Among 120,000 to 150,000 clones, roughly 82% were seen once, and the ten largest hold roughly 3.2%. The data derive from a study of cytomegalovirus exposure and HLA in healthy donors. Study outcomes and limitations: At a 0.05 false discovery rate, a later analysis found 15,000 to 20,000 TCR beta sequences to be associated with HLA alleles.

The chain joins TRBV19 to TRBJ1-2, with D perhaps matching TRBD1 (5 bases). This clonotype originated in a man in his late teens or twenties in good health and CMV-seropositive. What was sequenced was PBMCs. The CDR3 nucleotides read TGTGCCAGTAGTGTCACTACCAGGGTAACGAATGGCTACACCTTC. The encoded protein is CASSVTTRVTNGYTF. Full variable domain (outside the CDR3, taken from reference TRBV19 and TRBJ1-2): DGGITQSPKYLFRKEGQNVTLSCEQNLNHDAMYWYRQDPGQGLRLIYYSQIVNDFQKGDIAEGYSVSREKKESFPLTVTSAQKNPTAFYLCASSVTTRVTNGYTFGSGTRLTVV.